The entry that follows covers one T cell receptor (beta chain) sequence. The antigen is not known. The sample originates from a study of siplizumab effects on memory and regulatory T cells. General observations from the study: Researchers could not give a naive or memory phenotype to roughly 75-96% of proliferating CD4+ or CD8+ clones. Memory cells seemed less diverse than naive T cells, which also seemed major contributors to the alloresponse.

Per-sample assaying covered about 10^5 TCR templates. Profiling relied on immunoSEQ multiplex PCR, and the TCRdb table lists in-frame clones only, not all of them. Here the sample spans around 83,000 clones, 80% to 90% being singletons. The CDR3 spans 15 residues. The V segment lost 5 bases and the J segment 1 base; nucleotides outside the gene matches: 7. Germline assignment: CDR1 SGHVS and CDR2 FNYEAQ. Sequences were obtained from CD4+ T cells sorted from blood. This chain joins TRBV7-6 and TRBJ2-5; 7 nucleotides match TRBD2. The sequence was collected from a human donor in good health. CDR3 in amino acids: CASSHGLAVQETQYF. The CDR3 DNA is TGTGCCAGCAGCCATGGGCTAGCGGTCCAAGAGACCCAGTACTTC. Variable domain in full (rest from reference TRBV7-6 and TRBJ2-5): GAGVSQSPRYKVTKRGQDVALRCDPISGHVSLYWYRQALGQGPEFLTYFNYEAQQDKSGLPNDRFSAERPEGSISTLTIQRTEQRDSAMYRCASSHGLAVQETQYFGPGTRLLVL.